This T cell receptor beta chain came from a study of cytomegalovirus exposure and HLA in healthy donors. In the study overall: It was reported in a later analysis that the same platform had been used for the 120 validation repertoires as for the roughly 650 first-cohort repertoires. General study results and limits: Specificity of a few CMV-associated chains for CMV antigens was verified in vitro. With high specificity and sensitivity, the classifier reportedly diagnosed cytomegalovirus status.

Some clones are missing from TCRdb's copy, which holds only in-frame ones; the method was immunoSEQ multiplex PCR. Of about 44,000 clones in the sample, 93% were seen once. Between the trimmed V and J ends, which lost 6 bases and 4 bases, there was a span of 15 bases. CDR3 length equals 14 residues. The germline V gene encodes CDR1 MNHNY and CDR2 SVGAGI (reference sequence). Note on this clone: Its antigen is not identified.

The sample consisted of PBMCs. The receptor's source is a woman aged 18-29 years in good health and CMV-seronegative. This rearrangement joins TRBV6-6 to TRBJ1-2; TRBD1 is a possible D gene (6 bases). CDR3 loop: CASRSQQGRYGYTF. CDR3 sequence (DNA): TGTGCCAGCAGGTCTCAACAGGGTCGCTATGGCTACACCTTC.